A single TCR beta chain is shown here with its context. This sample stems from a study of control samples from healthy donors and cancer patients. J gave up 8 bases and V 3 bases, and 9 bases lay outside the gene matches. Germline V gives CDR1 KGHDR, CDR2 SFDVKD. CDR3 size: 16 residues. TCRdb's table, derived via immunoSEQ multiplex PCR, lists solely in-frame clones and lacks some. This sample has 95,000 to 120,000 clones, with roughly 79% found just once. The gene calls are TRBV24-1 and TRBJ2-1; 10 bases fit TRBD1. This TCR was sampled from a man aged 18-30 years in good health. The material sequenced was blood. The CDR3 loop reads CATSDTRDRGTDEQFF. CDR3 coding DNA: TGTGCCACCAGTGATACACGGGACAGGGGTACGGATGAGCAGTTCTTC.